The following is a TCR beta chain sequence with its context. Antigen: not known. The sample comes from a study of cytomegalovirus exposure and HLA in healthy donors. Study results and caveats: Later analysis reportedly placed an Asian-associated ancestry cluster below the roughly 670-donor mean in N-insertions. Researchers reported in a later analysis that a missense DCLRE1C variant was tied to TCR beta V- and J-gene trimming. The majority of CMV-associated TCR beta chains were reported as apparently HLA-restricted in a later analysis.

The PCR had 60 Vbeta and 13 Jbeta primers. Method: immunoSEQ multiplex PCR; TCRdb's copy keeps in-frame clones and lacks some. The data show approximately 61,000 clones, roughly 74% seen once. Trimming shortened V by 4 bases and J by 5 bases, and 8 bases separated the two germline ends. Germline lookup yields CDR1 MNHEY and CDR2 SVGAGI. The CDR3 sequence is 12 residues long. Unrecorded immune exposures were likely, despite nominal health at sampling. The receptor was derived from a man aged 18 to 30 in good health and CMV-seropositive. Material for sequencing was PBMCs. This rearrangement joins TRBV6-5 to TRBJ1-1, with no clear D. CDR3 residues: CASSSPFTEAFF. The CDR3 DNA is TGTGCCAGCAGTTCTCCCTTTACTGAAGCTTTCTTT.